This TCR beta chain was captured by sequencing in a study of identical twins. Study results and caveats: Because invariant MAIT and iNKT cells could be present, zero-insertion analyses could be partly confounded.

On this clonotype: The antigen remains undetermined.

TCRdb called the 5' RACE reads again in MiXCR, with one record for every CDR3 protein. This table holds hundreds of thousands of distinct CDR3 sequences, 24% found once. Looked up from germline, CDR1 is ENHRY and CDR2 is SYGVKD. The CDR3 is 15 amino acids. V was trimmed by 0 bases and J by 6 bases, leaving 13 bases between them. These data also formed part of another study, on T cells expressing NK-cell markers. That study adds: The authors derived TCR beta repertoires from sorted CD3+CD56+NKG2C+, CD3+CD56+NKG2C- and CD3+CD56-NKG2C+ T cells. HCMV seropositivity characterized most of the eight sequenced donors, and seronegativity one. In more than 5 donors, dominant CD3+CD56+NKG2C+ clones formed roughly 1.0-7.5% of CD8+ cells.

Sequences were obtained from CD4+ T cells sorted from blood. The chain employs TRBV10-3 and TRBJ2-3, with D maybe TRBD1 (6 bases). The receptor was derived from a woman younger than 35 in good health. This chain's CDR3 is CAISESGASEDTQYF. The CDR3, as DNA: TGTGCCATCAGTGAGTCGGGGGCCAGTGAGGATACGCAGTATTTT.